This note documents a single T cell receptor (beta chain) sequence. The entry originates in a study of T cell responses to AZD1222 COVID-19 vaccine. CDR1 is MNHNS and CDR2 is SASEGT in the germline V gene. The CDR3 sequence is 17 residues long. V was pared by 4 bases and J by 10 bases, with 23 bases between. Method: immunoSEQ multiplex PCR; TCRdb's copy keeps in-frame clones and lacks some. This sample carries about 96,000 clones, 70% to 90% of them seen once, and the ten largest clones take 1.5% to 2%. The sample here was peripheral blood, taken on day 0 of AZD1222 vaccination. The chain uses TRBV6-1 and TRBJ1-6, with D perhaps matching TRBD1 (6 bases). This clonotype originated in an adult in good health. Here the CDR3 DNA reads TGTGCCAGCAGTGCCGAGGGGGGCGGGACTGTGGGCTCACCCCTCCACTTT. This translates into CASSAEGGGTVGSPLHF.